This is a list of T cell receptor beta chains from one sample in a study of blood T cell repertoires in COVID-19. Using immunoSEQ multiplex PCR, the repertoire was profiled, and TCRdb retains in-frame clones only, with some absent. The sample consists of a few hundred thousand clones, more than 80% of them appearing once. The sample consisted of PBMCs or T cells enriched from blood (not recorded which). The receptors stem from a woman younger than 30 who had recovered from COVID-19. Both conserved end residues are part of each CDR3. The D gene is left open where the match is weak. The size entry is marked missing in some rows and otherwise reads once, few, many or a size class.

D gene: NA; V gene: TRBV5-1; clone size: NA; CDR3 length: 14; J gene: TRBJ1-4; CDR3 protein: CASSLTVTNEKLFF; CDR3 DNA: TGCGCCAGCAGCTTGACTGTGACTAATGAAAAACTGTTTTTT
D gene: NA; V gene: TRBV9; clone size: once; CDR3 length: 13; J gene: TRBJ1-2; CDR3 protein: CASSVVGGDGYTF; CDR3 DNA: TGTGCCAGCAGCGTAGTTGGAGGGGATGGCTACACCTTC
D gene: TRBD1; V gene: TRBV5-6; clone size: NA; CDR3 length: 13; J gene: TRBJ2-7; CDR3 protein: CASSWTGAYEQYF; CDR3 DNA: TGTGCCAGCAGCTGGACAGGAGCCTACGAGCAGTACTTC
D gene: NA; V gene: TRBV7-8; clone size: once; CDR3 length: 15; J gene: TRBJ1-4; CDR3 protein: CASSLATLKNEKLFF; CDR3 DNA: TGTGCCAGCAGCTTAGCCACATTAAAAAATGAAAAACTGTTTTTT
D gene: TRBD2; V gene: TRBV3-1/TRBV3-2; clone size: NA; CDR3 length: 16; J gene: TRBJ2-1; CDR3 protein: CASSQDSGTSYNEQFF; CDR3 DNA: TGTGCCAGCAGCCAAGATAGCGGGACTAGCTACAATGAGCAGTTCTTC
D gene: TRBD1; V gene: TRBV27; clone size: NA; CDR3 length: 15; J gene: TRBJ2-7; CDR3 protein: CASSPETGGVHEQYF; CDR3 DNA: TGTGCCAGCAGTCCGGAGACAGGGGGGGTCCACGAGCAGTACTTC
D gene: NA; V gene: TRBV12-5; clone size: NA; CDR3 length: 15; J gene: TRBJ2-3; CDR3 protein: CASGLDRSPTDTQYF; CDR3 DNA: TGTGCTAGTGGGTTGGATCGTTCCCCCACAGATACGCAGTATTTT
D gene: NA; V gene: TRBV5-6; clone size: NA; CDR3 length: 15; J gene: TRBJ1-1; CDR3 protein: CASSLNPGVNTEAFF; CDR3 DNA: TGTGCCAGCAGCTTGAACCCAGGGGTGAACACTGAAGCTTTCTTT
D gene: NA; V gene: TRBV11-2; clone size: NA; CDR3 length: 15; J gene: TRBJ2-3; CDR3 protein: CASSFRGRNTDTQYF; CDR3 DNA: TGTGCCAGCAGCTTTAGGGGAAGGAACACAGATACGCAGTATTTT
D gene: NA; V gene: TRBV3-1/TRBV3-2; clone size: NA; CDR3 length: 16; J gene: TRBJ2-3; CDR3 protein: CASSQAGTPGADTQYF; CDR3 DNA: TGTGCCAGCAGCCAGGCGGGGACCCCTGGGGCAGATACGCAGTATTTT
D gene: NA; V gene: TRBV23-1; clone size: few; CDR3 length: 14; J gene: TRBJ1-3; CDR3 protein: CASSHPPGGNTIYF; CDR3 DNA: TGCGCCAGCAGTCACCCTCCCGGGGGGAACACCATATATTTT
D gene: NA; V gene: TRBV9; clone size: NA; CDR3 length: 17; J gene: TRBJ2-6; CDR3 protein: CASSVALPVSGANVLTF; CDR3 DNA: TGTGCCAGCAGCGTAGCTCTGCCGGTCTCTGGGGCCAACGTCCTGACTTTC
D gene: NA; V gene: TRBV6-5; clone size: NA; CDR3 length: 12; J gene: TRBJ1-2; CDR3 protein: CASGAPNYGYTF; CDR3 DNA: TGTGCCAGCGGGGCCCCCAACTATGGCTACACCTTC
D gene: NA; V gene: TRBV6-1; clone size: NA; CDR3 length: 15; J gene: TRBJ2-6; CDR3 protein: CASSDSFSGANVLTF; CDR3 DNA: TGTGCCAGCAGTGATTCCTTCTCTGGGGCCAACGTCCTGACTTTC
D gene: NA; V gene: TRBV20-1; clone size: NA; CDR3 length: 13; J gene: TRBJ1-2; CDR3 protein: CSASKQTNYGYTF; CDR3 DNA: TGCAGTGCTAGTAAACAGACTAACTATGGCTACACCTTC
D gene: TRBD2; V gene: TRBV24-1; clone size: NA; CDR3 length: 14; J gene: TRBJ2-1; CDR3 protein: CATSDRGGLDEQFF; CDR3 DNA: TGTGCCACCAGTGACCGGGGGGGTCTAGATGAGCAGTTCTTC
D gene: NA; V gene: TRBV6-5; clone size: NA; CDR3 length: 12; J gene: TRBJ1-6; CDR3 protein: CASSYSGGPLHF; CDR3 DNA: TGTGCCAGCAGTTACTCAGGGGGACCCCTCCACTTT
D gene: NA; V gene: TRBV27; clone size: NA; CDR3 length: 15; J gene: TRBJ1-2; CDR3 protein: CASSSPGNYGYGYTF; CDR3 DNA: TGTGCCAGCAGTTCCCCAGGGAATTATGGTTATGGCTACACCTTC
D gene: NA; V gene: TRBV6-5; clone size: NA; CDR3 length: 14; J gene: TRBJ2-7; CDR3 protein: CASISTGNSYEQYF; CDR3 DNA: TGTGCCAGCATATCCACGGGGAACTCCTACGAGCAGTACTTC
D gene: NA; V gene: TRBV4-1; clone size: NA; CDR3 length: 13; J gene: TRBJ2-2; CDR3 protein: CASSFNFYGELFF; CDR3 DNA: TGCGCCAGCAGCTTCAACTTCTACGGGGAGCTGTTTTTT
D gene: NA; V gene: TRBV5-8; clone size: NA; CDR3 length: 15; J gene: TRBJ1-2; CDR3 protein: CASSLTGGPSYGYTF; CDR3 DNA: TGTGCCAGCAGCTTGACCGGTGGGCCCAGCTATGGCTACACCTTC
D gene: NA; V gene: TRBV7-9; clone size: NA; CDR3 length: 12; J gene: TRBJ2-2; CDR3 protein: CASSLGAGELFF; CDR3 DNA: TGTGCCAGCAGCCTCGGGGCCGGGGAGCTGTTTTTT
D gene: TRBD1; V gene: TRBV7-8; clone size: NA; CDR3 length: 15; J gene: TRBJ1-6; CDR3 protein: CASRRQQGSNSPLHF; CDR3 DNA: TGTGCCAGCAGGCGCCAACAGGGGTCTAATTCACCCCTCCACTTT
D gene: TRBD1; V gene: TRBV5-6; clone size: NA; CDR3 length: 15; J gene: TRBJ1-6; CDR3 protein: CASTSIQGVGSPLHF; CDR3 DNA: TGTGCCAGCACTTCCATACAGGGGGTCGGTTCACCCCTCCACTTT
D gene: NA; V gene: TRBV11-2; clone size: NA; CDR3 length: 17; J gene: TRBJ2-2; CDR3 protein: CASSLIGVGFVPGELFF; CDR3 DNA: TGTGCCAGCAGCTTAATCGGGGTTGGGTTCGTTCCCGGGGAGCTGTTTTTT
D gene: TRBD1; V gene: TRBV5-8; clone size: NA; CDR3 length: 18; J gene: TRBJ1-4; CDR3 protein: CASSDGTVSFATNEKLFF; CDR3 DNA: TGTGCCAGCAGCGATGGGACAGTTTCCTTTGCAACTAATGAAAAACTGTTTTTT
D gene: NA; V gene: TRBV4-1; clone size: NA; CDR3 length: 15; J gene: TRBJ1-5; CDR3 protein: CASSPRHDSNQPQHF; CDR3 DNA: TGCGCCAGCAGCCCCCGACATGATAGCAATCAGCCCCAGCATTTT
D gene: NA; V gene: TRBV11-1; clone size: few; CDR3 length: 14; J gene: TRBJ2-2; CDR3 protein: CASSSGLLWGELFF; CDR3 DNA: TGTGCCAGCAGTTCGGGACTGCTATGGGGGGAGCTGTTTTTT
D gene: TRBD2; V gene: TRBV15; clone size: NA; CDR3 length: 18; J gene: TRBJ2-1; CDR3 protein: CATSISLLPSGGNNEQFF; CDR3 DNA: TGTGCCACCAGCATCAGTCTCCTTCCTAGCGGGGGGAACAATGAGCAGTTCTTC
D gene: NA; V gene: TRBV6-5; clone size: NA; CDR3 length: 14; J gene: TRBJ1-2; CDR3 protein: CASSYDTGGYGYTF; CDR3 DNA: TGTGCCAGCAGTTACGATACGGGGGGCTATGGCTACACCTTC
D gene: TRBD1; V gene: TRBV19; clone size: once; CDR3 length: 13; J gene: TRBJ1-1; CDR3 protein: CASCQGAWTEAFF; CDR3 DNA: TGTGCCAGTTGCCAGGGGGCGTGGACTGAAGCTTTCTTT
D gene: NA; V gene: TRBV18; clone size: NA; CDR3 length: 14; J gene: TRBJ1-1; CDR3 protein: CASSATATNTEAFF; CDR3 DNA: TGTGCCAGCTCAGCGACAGCTACGAACACTGAAGCTTTCTTT
D gene: TRBD1; V gene: TRBV15; clone size: NA; CDR3 length: 17; J gene: TRBJ1-2; CDR3 protein: CATSGRAGTGGSYGYTF; CDR3 DNA: TGTGCCACCAGCGGGCGGGCCGGGACAGGGGGAAGCTATGGCTACACCTTC